This record looks at one T cell receptor beta chain sequence and its context. Its antigen is not known. The CDR3 is 15 amino acids. CDR1 and CDR2 (germline): MGHRA, YSYEKL. V lost 1 base and J lost 2, with 12 bases in between. The authors distributed each subset's genomic DNA evenly over several immunoSEQ plates. Assay: immunoSEQ multiplex PCR; the TCRdb copy retains only in-frame clones and omits some. The sample consists of roughly 2,000,000 clones, just over 90% of them appearing once. The record originates from a study of shared clonotypes between healthy human individuals. Study findings and constraints: Roughly 5% of naive CD4 clonotypes were common to a few donors. Even with large depth, rarefaction showed that sorted-subset sequencing was incomplete.

In the naive CD8 group, cells lacked CD45RO and were positively selected for CCR7, so terminally differentiated effector memory CD45RA+ cells were left out. Sequencing was done on a sample of naive CD8+ T cells from PBMCs. This TCR was sampled from a man aged 18 to 35 in good health. Some clones in this sample may be carry-over from other donors' samples. This chain connects TRBV4-1 to TRBJ2-7; D is unresolved. For the CDR3, the DNA is TGCGCCAGCAGCCAAGCTCCCAGGTTGGCCTACGAGCAGTACTTC. It is translated as CASSQAPRLAYEQYF.